These 10 T cell receptor beta chains share one sample of origin, sequenced in a study of cytomegalovirus exposure and HLA in healthy donors (dated 2017 in TCRdb). The library was made by the immunoSEQ multiplex PCR assay. A mixture of 60 forward primers for TCR Vbeta segments and 13 reverse primers for TCR Jbeta segments was used in the multiplex PCR. TCRdb carries this immuneACCESS record with in-frame sequences only. Its versions omit some clonotypes, under half of them owing to an unresolved V gene in the studies checked, with the rest unexplained. The sample table lists roughly 120,000 clones, 80% of them with a count of one. 8.8% of the sample comes from the top ten. Sequencing was carried out using PBMCs. All receptors derive from a female donor in good health and CMV-seropositive.

The CDR3: CASSQGMFGTDYGYTF. The CDR3 DNA sequence: TGTGCCAGCAGCCAAGGGATGTTCGGGACAGACTATGGCTACACCTTC. The chain combines TRBV4-2 with TRBJ1-2, with 7 positions matching TRBD1. J lost 3 bases, V lost 1 base, and 8 bases had no gene match. Germline CDR1 and CDR2: LGHNA and YNFKEQ. The CDR3 is 16 residues long.

The CDR3 bases are TGTGCCAGCAGTGAGGGCAGGGTTGGTGAGCAGTTCTTC. Translating it yields CASSEGRVGEQFF. The chain combines TRBV2 with TRBJ2-1; D is perhaps TRBD1 (5 bases). The CDR3 loop spans 13 amino acids. Trimming took off 3 bases at V and 9 bases at J, with 12 bases between the two ends. Germline assignment: CDR1 SNHLY and CDR2 FYNNEI. Filled out from reference TRBV2 and TRBJ2-1, the complete variable domain reads EPEVTQTPSHQVTQMGQEVILRCVPISNHLYFYWYRQILGQKVEFLVSFYNNEISEKSEIFDDQFSVERPDGSNFTLKIRSTKLEDSAMYFCASSEGRVGEQFFGPGTRLTVL.

The rearrangement joins TRBV30 to TRBJ2-7; 12 nucleotides align to TRBD1. V was clipped by 3 bases and J by 5 bases; unmatched bases: 5. The CDR3 is 14 residues long. Germline loops: CDR1 GTSNPN, CDR2 SVGIG (reference sequence). The CDR3 DNA follows: TGTGCCTGGAGGTCCGGGACAGGGGGCCACGAGCAGTACTTC. Protein: CAWRSGTGGHEQYF.

This chain joins TRBV27 and TRBJ2-3; 9 bases fit TRBD1. Germline V gene data show CDR1 as MNHEY and CDR2 as SMNVEV (reference sequence). V shed 5 bases and J 5 bases; nucleotides not matched to a gene: 5. This CDR3 has 14 amino acids. CDR3 sequence: CASSRDRALDTQYF. The CDR3 bases are TGTGCCAGCAGTCGGGACAGGGCGCTAGATACGCAGTATTTT.

The rearrangement links TRBV18 to TRBJ1-1; weak D call: TRBD1 (5 bases). CDR3 size: 12 residues. The ends were cut back, 5 bases at V and 5 bases at J, with 9 bases in the middle. From germline, CDR1 is KGHSH and CDR2 LQKENI. The CDR3 DNA is TGTGCCAGCTCAACGGGGGGAACTGAAGCTTTCTTT. This codes for CASSTGGTEAFF.

This clone was seen more than once but under ten times. This sequence joins TRBV6-5 and TRBJ1-2; 8 nucleotides line up with TRBD1. The trim removed 7 bases at V and 2 bases at J, leaving 3 bases unmatched. Germline V gene lookup returns CDR1 MNHEY and CDR2 SVGAGI. CDR3 length: 13 residues. CDR3 protein: CASKQGGNYGYTF. The CDR3 nucleotides are TGTGCCAGCAAACAGGGGGGGAACTATGGCTACACCTTC.

The chain joins TRBV6-1 to TRBJ1-2; 9 nucleotides agree with TRBD1. Per the germline V gene, CDR1 is MNHNS and CDR2 is SASEGT. CDR3 length equals 17 residues. The trim removed 3 bases at V and 0 bases at J, leaving 8 bases unmatched. CDR3 region: CASSEGQGLSTNYGYTF. The CDR3, as DNA: TGTGCCAGCAGTGAGGGACAGGGTCTATCTACTAACTATGGCTACACCTTC.

The rearrangement uses TRBV28 and TRBJ2-3, with 8 bases identical to TRBD2. V was clipped by 5 bases and J by 0 bases; unmatched bases: 22. Germline V lookup: CDR1 MDHEN, CDR2 SYDVKM. This CDR3 comprises 21 residues. CDR3 residues: CASSHGAATGGQPLSTDTQYF. The CDR3 nucleotides read TGTGCCAGCAGTCATGGGGCCGCAACGGGGGGGCAACCCTTAAGCACAGATACGCAGTATTTT.

This rearrangement joins TRBV2 to TRBJ1-6; 10 bases match TRBD1. V lost 8 bases to trimming and J lost 10 bases; unmatched junction nucleotides: 8. The CDR3 covers 14 residues. Germline V gives CDR1 SNHLY, CDR2 FYNNEI. The CDR3 reads CASLRDRGASPLHF. The CDR3 bases are TGTGCCAGCCTTCGGGACAGGGGTGCCTCACCCCTCCACTTT.

The gene calls are TRBV7-9 and TRBJ1-1, with 8 bases identical to TRBD1. The V segment lost 5 bases and the J segment 1 base; nucleotides outside the gene matches: 3. The CDR3 spans 14 residues. CDR1 is SEHNR and CDR2 is FQNEAQ in the germline V gene (reference sequence). The CDR3 DNA reads TGTGCCAGCAGCATAGGACAGGGGAACACTGAAGCTTTCTTT. Translated, it gives CASSIGQGNTEAFF.